This T cell receptor (beta chain) was identified in a study of blood T cell repertoires in COVID-19. Study context: Acute and convalescent COVID-19 specimens originated in the United States, Italy and Spain. PBMCs, B-cell-depleted T cells, or T cells were the source of the cDNA or gDNA that made up the material.

The cohort comprised adults aged about 18 to 100 years residing in approximately 25 US areas. The J segment lost 2 bases and the V segment lost 3 bases, leaving 6 bases of the junction unmatched. This CDR3 contains 14 residues. Germline assignment: CDR1 DFQATT and CDR2 SNEGSKA (reference sequence). This clone was seen a single time. As processed by the authors: Amplification with reference gene primers provided the estimates of nucleated cell counts. Libraries were prepared by immunoSEQ multiplex PCR; TCRdb keeps only in-frame clonotypes and omits some of them. D and trimming come from the DNA, and the V and J calls and clone size come from that table. The sample yields around 140,000 clones, roughly 86% seen once.

V and J are TRBV20-1 and TRBJ2-5; 7 bases agree with TRBD2. The specimen was PBMCs or T cells enriched from blood (not recorded which). The sequence was obtained from a woman aged 45-60 years with acute COVID-19. The CDR3 is CSASGAGIQETQYF. The CDR3 bases are TGCAGTGCTAGTGGAGCGGGGATACAAGAGACCCAGTACTTC.